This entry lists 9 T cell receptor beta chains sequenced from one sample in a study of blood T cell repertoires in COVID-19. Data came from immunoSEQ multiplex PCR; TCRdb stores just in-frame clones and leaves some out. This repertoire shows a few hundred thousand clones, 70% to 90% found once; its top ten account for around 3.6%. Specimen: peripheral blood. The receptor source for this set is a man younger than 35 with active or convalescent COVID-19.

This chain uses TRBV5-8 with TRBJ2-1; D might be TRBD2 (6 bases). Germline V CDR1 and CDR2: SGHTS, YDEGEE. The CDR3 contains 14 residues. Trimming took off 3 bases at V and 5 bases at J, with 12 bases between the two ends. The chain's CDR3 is CASSWGGLNNEQFF. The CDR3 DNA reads TGTGCCAGCAGCTGGGGCGGACTAAACAATGAGCAGTTCTTC.

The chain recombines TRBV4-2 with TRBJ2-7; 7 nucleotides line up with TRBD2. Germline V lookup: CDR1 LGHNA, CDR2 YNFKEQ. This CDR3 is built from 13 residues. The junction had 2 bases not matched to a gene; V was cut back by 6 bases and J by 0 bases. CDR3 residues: CASSLADSYEQYF. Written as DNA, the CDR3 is TGTGCCAGCAGTCTAGCGGACTCCTACGAGCAGTACTTC.

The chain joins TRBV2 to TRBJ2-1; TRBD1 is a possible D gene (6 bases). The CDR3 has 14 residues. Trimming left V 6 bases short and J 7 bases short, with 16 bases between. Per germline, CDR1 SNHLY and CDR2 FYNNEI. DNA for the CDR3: TGTGCCAGCAGGAAGGGGGACCCTTGGAATGAGCAGTTCTTC. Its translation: CASRKGDPWNEQFF.

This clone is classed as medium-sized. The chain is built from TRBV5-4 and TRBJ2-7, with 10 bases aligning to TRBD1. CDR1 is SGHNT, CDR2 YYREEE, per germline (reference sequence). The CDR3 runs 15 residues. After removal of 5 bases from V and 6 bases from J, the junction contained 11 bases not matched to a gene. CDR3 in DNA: TGTGCCAGCAGACGGGGGACAGGGGTTGTATTCGAGCAGTACTTC. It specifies CASRRGTGVVFEQYF.

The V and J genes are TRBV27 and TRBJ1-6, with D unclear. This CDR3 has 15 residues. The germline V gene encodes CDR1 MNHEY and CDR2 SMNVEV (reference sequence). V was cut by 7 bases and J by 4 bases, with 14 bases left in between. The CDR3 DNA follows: TGTGCCAGCAAAATTGAACGAACTTATAATTCACCCCTCCACTTT. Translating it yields CASKIERTYNSPLHF.

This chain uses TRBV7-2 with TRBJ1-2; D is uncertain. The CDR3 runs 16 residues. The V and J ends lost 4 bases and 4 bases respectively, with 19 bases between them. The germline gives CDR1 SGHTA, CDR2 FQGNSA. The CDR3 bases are TGTGCCAGCAGCTCCGGTGGAGGTCAGACACCCTATGGCTACACCTTC. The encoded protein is CASSSGGGQTPYGYTF.

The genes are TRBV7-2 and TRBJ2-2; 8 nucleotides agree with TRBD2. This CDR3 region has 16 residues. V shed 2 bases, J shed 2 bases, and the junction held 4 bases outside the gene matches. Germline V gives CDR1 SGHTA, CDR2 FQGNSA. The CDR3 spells CASSLSSGDNTGELFF. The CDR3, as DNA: TGTGCCAGCAGCTTAAGTAGCGGGGATAACACCGGGGAGCTGTTTTTT.

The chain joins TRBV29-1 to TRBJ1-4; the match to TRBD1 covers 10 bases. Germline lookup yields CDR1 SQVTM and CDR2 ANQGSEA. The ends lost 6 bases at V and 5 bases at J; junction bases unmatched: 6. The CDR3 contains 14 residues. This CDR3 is CSVLDRGRNEKLFF. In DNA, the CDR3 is TGCAGCGTCCTCGACAGGGGGCGAAATGAAAAACTGTTTTTT.

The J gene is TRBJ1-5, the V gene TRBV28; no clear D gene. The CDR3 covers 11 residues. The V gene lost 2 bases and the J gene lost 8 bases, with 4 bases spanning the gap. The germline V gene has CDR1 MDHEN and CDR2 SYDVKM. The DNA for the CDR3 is TGTGCCAGCAGTTTACGGGAGCCCCAGCATTTT. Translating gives CASSLREPQHF. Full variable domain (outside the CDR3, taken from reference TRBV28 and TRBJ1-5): DVKVTQSSRYLVKRTGEKVFLECVQDMDHENMFWYRQDPGLGLRLIYFSYDVKMKEKGDIPEGYSVSREKKERFSLILESASTNQTSMYLCASSLREPQHFGDGTRLSIL.